This T cell receptor (beta chain) was sequenced during a study of T cell responses to AZD1222 COVID-19 vaccine. This clone was seen a single time. Only in-frame clones appear in the TCRdb table, and some are missing; sequencing was by immunoSEQ multiplex PCR. The repertoire holds roughly 130,000 clones, with approximately 85% as singletons. The V and J ends lost 0 bases and 6 bases respectively, with 15 bases between them. This CDR3 is built from 16 residues. Germline CDR1 SGHTA, CDR2 FQGNSA. The chain employs TRBV7-2 and TRBJ1-5; the D gene is possibly TRBD1 (5 bases). The sequences come from peripheral blood, collected on day 0 of AZD1222 vaccination. The TCR originated in an adult in good health. CDR3 bases: TGTGCCAGCAGCTTAGCGGGGCAGGGACTCGGTCAGCCCCAGCATTTT. It translates to CASSLAGQGLGQPQHF.